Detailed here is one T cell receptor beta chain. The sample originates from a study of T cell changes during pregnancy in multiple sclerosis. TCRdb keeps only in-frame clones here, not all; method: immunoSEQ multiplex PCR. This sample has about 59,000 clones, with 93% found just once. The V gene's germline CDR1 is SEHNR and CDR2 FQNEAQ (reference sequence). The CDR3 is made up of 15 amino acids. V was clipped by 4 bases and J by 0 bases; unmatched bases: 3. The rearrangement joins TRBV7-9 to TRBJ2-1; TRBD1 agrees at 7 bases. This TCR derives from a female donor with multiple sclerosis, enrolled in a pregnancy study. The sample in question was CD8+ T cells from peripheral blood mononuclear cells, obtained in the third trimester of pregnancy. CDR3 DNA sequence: TGTGCCAGCAGCTGGGGGACAGACTCCTACAATGAGCAGTTCTTC. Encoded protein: CASSWGTDSYNEQFF.